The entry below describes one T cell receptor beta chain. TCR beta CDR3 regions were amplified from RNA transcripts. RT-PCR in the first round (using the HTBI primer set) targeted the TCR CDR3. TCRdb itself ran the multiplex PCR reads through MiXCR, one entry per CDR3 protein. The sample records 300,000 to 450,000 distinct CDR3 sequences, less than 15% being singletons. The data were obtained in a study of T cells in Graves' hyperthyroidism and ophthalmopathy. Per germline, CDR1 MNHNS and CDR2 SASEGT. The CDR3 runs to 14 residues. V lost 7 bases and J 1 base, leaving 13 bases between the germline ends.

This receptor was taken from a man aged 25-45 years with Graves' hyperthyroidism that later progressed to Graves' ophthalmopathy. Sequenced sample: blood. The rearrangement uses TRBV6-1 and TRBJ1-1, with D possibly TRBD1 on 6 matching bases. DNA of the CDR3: TGTGCCAGCAAGGGACATACCTCGAACACTGAAGCTTTCTTT. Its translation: CASKGHTSNTEAFF.